The 13 T cell receptor beta chains in this list originate from one sample, sequenced in a study of OX40 agonist ivuxolimab in advanced cancers. Clones were sequenced by immunoSEQ multiplex PCR, and TCRdb holds only the in-frame ones, with some missing. The sample yields over 70,000 clones, 75% to 90% seen once. The sample in question was CD4+ or CD8+ T cells sorted from blood, obtained in a trial of the OX40 agonist ivuxolimab. The receptor source for this set is an adult with an advanced solid tumor such as melanoma, head and neck, liver or kidney cancer.

The V call is TRBV2, the J call TRBJ2-3, with 9 bases fitting TRBD1. The CDR3 runs 16 residues. Germline V gives CDR1 SNHLY, CDR2 FYNNEI. V gave up 5 bases and J gave up 7 bases; unmatched junction bases: 13. CDR3 protein: CASSSRTGDATNTQYF. The CDR3 DNA follows: TGTGCCAGCAGTTCCCGGACAGGGGACGCGACAAATACGCAGTATTTT.

The V and J genes are TRBV5-4 and TRBJ1-2, with D possibly being TRBD1 (5 bases). Germline loops: CDR1 SGHNT, CDR2 YYREEE (reference sequence). Between the trimmed V and J ends, which lost 0 bases and 4 bases, there was a span of 13 bases. This CDR3 is 15 amino acids long. CDR3 sequence (DNA): TGTGCCAGCAGCTTGGCGAGGCCCAGGGTCTATGGCTACACCTTC. Protein sequence: CASSLARPRVYGYTF.

The chain uses TRBV6-1 and TRBJ2-7; 8 bases fit TRBD1. Trimming removed 0 bases from V and 1 base from J; junction bases left unmatched: 5. This CDR3 has 16 residues. Germline assignment: CDR1 MNHNS and CDR2 SASEGT. CDR3 protein: CASSEAWTGTSYEQYF. The DNA for the CDR3 is TGTGCCAGCAGTGAAGCCTGGACAGGGACATCCTACGAGCAGTACTTC.

The V call is TRBV7-3, the J call TRBJ2-5; 7 bases are shared with TRBD2. This CDR3 has 13 residues. CDR1 and CDR2 (germline): SGHTA, FQGTGA. The J segment lost 5 bases and the V segment lost 5 bases, leaving 5 bases of the junction unmatched. This chain's CDR3 is CASSPGGGETQYF. Here the CDR3 DNA reads TGTGCCAGCAGCCCGGGGGGAGGGGAGACCCAGTACTTC.

This rearrangement joins TRBV10-3 to TRBJ2-7; 7 positions agree with TRBD1. Germline loops: CDR1 ENHRY, CDR2 SYGVKD. The CDR3 runs 15 residues. With 4 bases clipped from V and 3 bases from J, the junction kept 9 bases outside the gene matches. As DNA, the CDR3 is TGTGCCATCAGTGGGGATTCGACAGGGATCTACGAGCAGTACTTC. Residues: CAISGDSTGIYEQYF.

This chain uses TRBV5-1 with TRBJ2-5; 7 nucleotides line up with TRBD1. V lost 4 bases, J lost 5 bases, and 5 bases stayed unmatched. Germline values: CDR1 SGHRS, CDR2 YFSETQ. The CDR3 contains 13 residues. The DNA of the CDR3 is TGCGCCAGCAGCCCGACAGGGTGGGAGACCCAGTACTTC. Its protein is CASSPTGWETQYF.

V gene TRBV5-1 combines with J gene TRBJ2-2; D gene ambiguous. V was cut by 4 bases and J by 6 bases, with 10 bases left in between. CDR3 length equals 13 residues. The germline V gene has CDR1 SGHRS and CDR2 YFSETQ. The CDR3 spells CASSPSWAGELFF. The CDR3 nucleotides read TGCGCCAGCAGCCCTAGTTGGGCCGGGGAGCTGTTTTTT.

The chain carries TRBV7-4 and TRBJ2-5; D may be TRBD1 or TRBD2 (5 bases each). Trimming cost V 5 bases and J 3 bases, with 19 bases left between them. CDR3 length: 16 amino acids. From germline, CDR1 is SGHVT and CDR2 SQSDAQ. The DNA for the CDR3 is TGTGCCAGCAGCCACGTCCCCGGGACGGAAAAAGAGACCCAGTACTTC. Encoded protein: CASSHVPGTEKETQYF.

The chain links TRBV9 to TRBJ1-1; 8 bases fit TRBD1. Per the germline V gene, CDR1 is SGDLS and CDR2 is YYNGEE. The CDR3 covers 15 residues. V shed 4 bases, J shed 4 bases, and the junction held 9 bases outside the gene matches. In DNA form, the CDR3 reads TGTGCCAGCAGCTCGGACAGGGTAAGGGGCACTGAAGCTTTCTTT. Translation gives CASSSDRVRGTEAFF.

The gene calls are TRBV9 and TRBJ2-7; 7 positions match TRBD1. This CDR3 is built from 14 residues. Germline trimming cut 3 bases from V and 5 bases from J; bases unmatched to any gene: 8. The germline V gene encodes CDR1 SGDLS and CDR2 YYNGEE. As DNA, the CDR3 is TGTGCCAGCAGCGCAGGGACAGTAGGCAACGAGCAGTACTTC. Amino acid sequence: CASSAGTVGNEQYF.

This clone appeared a few times. This chain links TRBV18 with TRBJ1-2; 9 bases map to TRBD1. The CDR3 has 13 residues. J gave up 7 bases and V 3 bases, and 3 bases lay outside the gene matches. Germline V gives CDR1 KGHSH, CDR2 LQKENI. The CDR3 DNA follows: TGTGCCAGCTCACCGGGACAGGGATTTGGCTACACCTTC. Protein sequence: CASSPGQGFGYTF.

The chain combines TRBV7-3 with TRBJ2-3; D gene ambiguous. Trimming stripped 2 bases from V and 6 bases from J, with 9 bases between. This CDR3 comprises 13 residues. The germline V gene encodes CDR1 SGHTA and CDR2 FQGTGA. In nucleotides, the CDR3 is TGTGCCAGCAGCTTAGCCCCTCCGGATACGCAGTATTTT. It codes for CASSLAPPDTQYF.

The chain joins TRBV7-6 to TRBJ2-7; 8 bases match TRBD1. Unmatched junction bases numbered 8, after V lost 2 bases and J lost 2 bases. The CDR3 covers 16 residues. The V gene's germline CDR1 is SGHVS and CDR2 FNYEAQ. CDR3 sequence: CASSLTGGFGTYEQYF. The CDR3 nucleotides read TGTGCCAGCAGCTTAACAGGGGGGTTTGGGACCTACGAGCAGTACTTC.